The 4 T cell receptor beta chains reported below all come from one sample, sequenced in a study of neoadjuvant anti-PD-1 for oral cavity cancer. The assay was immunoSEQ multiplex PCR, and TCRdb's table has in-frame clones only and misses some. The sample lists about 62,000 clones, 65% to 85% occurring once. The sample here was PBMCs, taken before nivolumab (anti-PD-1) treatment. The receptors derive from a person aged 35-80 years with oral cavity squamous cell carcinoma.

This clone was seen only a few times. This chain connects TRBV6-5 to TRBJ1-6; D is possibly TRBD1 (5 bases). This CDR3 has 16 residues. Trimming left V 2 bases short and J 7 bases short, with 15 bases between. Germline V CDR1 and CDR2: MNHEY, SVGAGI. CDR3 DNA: TGTGCCAGCAGTTACAGGAAGGGGACGGGAAATTCACCCCTCCACTTT. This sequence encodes CASSYRKGTGNSPLHF.

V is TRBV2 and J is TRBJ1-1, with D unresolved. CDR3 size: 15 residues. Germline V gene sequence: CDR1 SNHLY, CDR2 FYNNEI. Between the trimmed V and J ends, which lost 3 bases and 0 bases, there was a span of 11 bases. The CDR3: CASSEEVSVNTEAFF. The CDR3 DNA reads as TGTGCCAGCAGTGAGGAGGTCAGCGTGAACACTGAAGCTTTCTTT.

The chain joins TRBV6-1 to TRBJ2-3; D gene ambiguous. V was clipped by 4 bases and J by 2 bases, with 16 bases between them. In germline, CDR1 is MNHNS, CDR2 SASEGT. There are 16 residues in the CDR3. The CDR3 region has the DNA TGTGCCAGCAGTGCGCTCGTTCGAGGCGACACAGATACGCAGTATTTT. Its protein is CASSALVRGDTDTQYF.

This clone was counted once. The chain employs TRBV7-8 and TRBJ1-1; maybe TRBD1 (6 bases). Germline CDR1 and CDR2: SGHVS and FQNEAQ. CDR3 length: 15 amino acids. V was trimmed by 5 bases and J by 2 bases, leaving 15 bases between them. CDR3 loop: CASSLFGTINTEAFF. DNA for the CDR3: TGTGCCAGCAGCCTCTTCGGGACAATCAACACTGAAGCTTTCTTT.